The entry that follows covers one T cell receptor beta chain sequence. The antigen is not known. The sample originates from a study of vaccination and CD4 T cells after COVID-19. This sample's treatment: roughly 10-day PBMC culture with coronavirus spike peptide pools or control peptides (ViraFEST assay). With 8 bases removed from V and 5 bases from J, the gap between germline ends came to 14 bases. The germline V gene encodes CDR1 KGHDR and CDR2 SFDVKD. The CDR3 is 14 amino acids. Sequence data for DNA of cultured CD4+ T cells were generated by the Oncomine TCR Beta short-read assay. TCRdb independently ran MiXCR on the PCR reads; one entry per CDR3 protein. Here the sample spans several thousand distinct CDR3 sequences, around 70% being singletons.

The chain combines TRBV24-1 with TRBJ2-2, with D perhaps assigned TRBD1 or TRBD2 (5 bases each). The sample taken for sequencing was CD4+ T cells from blood, cultured in vitro. The TCR originated in a human donor who had recovered from COVID-19. CDR3 residues: CATTRGEGTGELFF. In nucleotides, the CDR3 is TGTGCCACCACCCGAGGGGAAGGGACCGGGGAGCTGTTTTTT.